This T cell receptor beta chain was captured in a study of stem cell transplantation in POMP-related autoinflammatory disease. On the study more broadly: Hypothesis: faulty thymoproteasomes impair CD8+ T-cell selection, skewing TRB repertoires.

Remarks on this clone: Antigen specificity is unknown.

Notes on the study in general: A trend toward lower repertoire diversity and greater clonality appeared in every analyzed T-cell subset of PRAID patients. Fewer unique TRB V-J gene pairings were identified in patients with PRAID.

Germline lookup yields CDR1 KGHDR and CDR2 SFDVKD. The CDR3 extends over 15 amino acids. V lost 5 bases to trimming and J lost 7 bases; unmatched junction nucleotides: 6. PRAID combined immunodeficiency and autoinflammation. The data were produced by immunoSEQ multiplex PCR, yet TCRdb's version contains in-frame clones alone and is incomplete. The table records tens of thousands of clones, roughly 93% of them present only once. The sample here was CD4+ T cells from PBMCs, taken after stem cell transplantation. The chain carries TRBV24-1 and TRBJ2-1; TRBD2 agrees at 11 bases. This TCR derives from a human patient with POMP-related autoinflammation and immune dysregulation (PRAID). A share of the T cells may be of graft donor origin. The CDR3 coding sequence is TGTGCCACCAGTGTAGCGGGAGGGCCTGGGAATGAGCAGTTCTTC. Protein product: CATSVAGGPGNEQFF.